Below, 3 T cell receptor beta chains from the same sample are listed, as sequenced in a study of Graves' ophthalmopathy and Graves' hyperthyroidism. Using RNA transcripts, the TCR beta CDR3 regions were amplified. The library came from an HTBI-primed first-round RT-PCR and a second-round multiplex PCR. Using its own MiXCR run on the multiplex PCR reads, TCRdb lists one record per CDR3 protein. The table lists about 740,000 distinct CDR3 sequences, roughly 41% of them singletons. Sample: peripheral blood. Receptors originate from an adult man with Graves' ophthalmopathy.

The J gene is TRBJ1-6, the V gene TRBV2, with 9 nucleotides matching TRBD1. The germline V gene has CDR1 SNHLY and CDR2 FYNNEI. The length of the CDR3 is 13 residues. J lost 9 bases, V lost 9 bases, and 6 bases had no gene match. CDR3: CARDRGTFSPLHF. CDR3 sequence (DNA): TGTGCCAGGGACAGGGGTACTTTTTCACCCCTCCACTTT.

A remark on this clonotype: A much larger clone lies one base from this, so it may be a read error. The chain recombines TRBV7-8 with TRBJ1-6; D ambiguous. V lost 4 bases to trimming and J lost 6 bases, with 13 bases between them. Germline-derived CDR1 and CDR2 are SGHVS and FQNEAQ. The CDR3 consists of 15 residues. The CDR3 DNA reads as TGTGCCAGCAGCTGGCTCCAGGCCGGTAATTCACCCCTCCACTTT. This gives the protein CASSWLQAGNSPLHF.

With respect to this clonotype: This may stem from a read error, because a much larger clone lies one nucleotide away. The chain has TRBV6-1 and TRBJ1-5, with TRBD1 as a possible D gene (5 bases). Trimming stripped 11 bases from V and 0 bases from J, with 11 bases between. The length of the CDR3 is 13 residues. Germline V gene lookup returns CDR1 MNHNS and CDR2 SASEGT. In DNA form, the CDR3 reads TGTGCCGGACACCAGAATAGCAATCAGCCCCAGCATTTT. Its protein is CAGHQNSNQPQHF.